These T cell receptor beta chains were read from a single sample in a study of blood T cell repertoires in COVID-19. Measured with immunoSEQ multiplex PCR; TCRdb has only the in-frame clones, and not every one. The table has about 260,000 clones, about 85% seen once. Sample: peripheral blood. Receptors originate from a human donor in a cohort sampled during active COVID-19. CDR3s include the opening cysteine and the closing phenylalanine or tryptophan. D genes are given only for firm matches. Size is omitted from some rows. Given values are once, few, many or a class for expanded clones.

J | length | size | V | D | DNA | CDR3
TRBJ2-3 | 15 | NA | TRBV5-1 | TRBD1 | TGCGCCAGCAGTTCCGGGACAGTTTTGCCGACTACGCAGTATTTT | CASSSGTVLPTTQYF
TRBJ1-5 | 14 | NA | TRBV6-2/TRBV6-3 | NA | TGTGCCAGCAGTATAGGGGGTGGGCAACGGCCCCAGCATTTT | CASSIGGGQRPQHF
TRBJ2-5 | 13 | once | TRBV18 | TRBD1 | TGTGCCAGCTCACCACAACAGGGGGAGACCCAGTACTTC | CASSPQQGETQYF
TRBJ2-7 | 15 | NA | TRBV6-5 | NA | TGTGCCAGCAGTCTATCGAGGGATAGCTCCTACGAGCAGTACTTC | CASSLSRDSSYEQYF
TRBJ1-2 | 13 | NA | TRBV19 | NA | TGTGCCAGTAGTGATTTAAGACAGACGGGCTACACCTTC | CASSDLRQTGYTF
TRBJ1-2 | 13 | NA | TRBV6-6 | NA | TGTGCCAGCAGTTATGACAGGCGCTATGGCTACACCTTC | CASSYDRRYGYTF
TRBJ2-3 | 13 | NA | TRBV3-1/TRBV3-2 | NA | TGTGCCAGCAGCCAACAAATGGCCGATACGCAGTATTTT | CASSQQMADTQYF
TRBJ2-7 | 15 | NA | TRBV24-1 | TRBD1 | TGTGCCACCAGTCCTGGACAGGGGCTCTCCTACGAGCAGTACTTC | CATSPGQGLSYEQYF
TRBJ2-5 | 13 | NA | TRBV6-5 | NA | TGTGCCAGCAGCTACCAAATTCAAGAGACCCAGTACTTC | CASSYQIQETQYF
TRBJ2-7 | 15 | NA | TRBV9 | TRBD2 | TGTGCCAGCAGTCCCTCGGGGGGAAGCTCCTACGAGCAGTACTTC | CASSPSGGSSYEQYF
TRBJ1-6 | 15 | NA | TRBV3-1/TRBV3-2 | TRBD1 | TGTGCCAGCAGCCCGGGACAGGGTTTTAATTCACCCCTCCACTTT | CASSPGQGFNSPLHF
TRBJ2-2 | 15 | NA | TRBV11-3 | NA | TGTGCCAGCAGCTTAGGGGGAGTTCTAGCCGGGGAGCTGTTTTTT | CASSLGGVLAGELFF
TRBJ1-5 | 13 | NA | TRBV2 | NA | TGTGCCAGCAGGCAGGGGCCCAATCAGCCCCAGCATTTT | CASRQGPNQPQHF
TRBJ1-1 | 14 | NA | TRBV6-5 | TRBD1 | TGTGCCAGCAGAGGGACAGGACCCGTCACTGAAGCTTTCTTT | CASRGTGPVTEAFF
TRBJ1-1 | 14 | NA | TRBV4-2 | TRBD1 | TGTGCCAGCAGCCAAGGGACAGGGGATTATGAAGCTTTCTTT | CASSQGTGDYEAFF
TRBJ2-1 | 13 | NA | TRBV18 | TRBD2 | TGTGCCAGCGGACCCGCCCGGGAGGGCATTCAGTTCTTC | CASGPAREGIQFF
TRBJ2-1 | 15 | NA | TRBV2 | NA | TGTGCCAGCAGTGAAAGAGGACTTTCCTACAATGAGCAGTTCTTC | CASSERGLSYNEQFF
TRBJ2-2 | 16 | few | TRBV11-2 | NA | TGTGCCAGCAGCTTAGGACAGGCGACGAACACCGGGGAGCTGTTTTTT | CASSLGQATNTGELFF
TRBJ2-1 | 15 | NA | TRBV5-1 | TRBD2 | TGCGCCAGCAGCTTGGGTTCTAGCGGGGACAATGAGCAGTTCTTC | CASSLGSSGDNEQFF
TRBJ2-6 | 17 | NA | TRBV5-1 | NA | TGCGCCAGCACCCCGGGCCAACTAGTCTCTGGGGCCAACGTCCTGACTTTC | CASTPGQLVSGANVLTF
TRBJ2-1 | 15 | NA | TRBV19 | NA | TGTGCCAGTAGCGGGGGACAGATCTCCTACAATGAGCAGTTCTTC | CASSGGQISYNEQFF
TRBJ2-7 | 16 | NA | TRBV7-2 | TRBD2 | TGTGCCAGCAGCTTAGGATATGGGACTAGCTCCTACGAGCAGTACTTC | CASSLGYGTSSYEQYF
TRBJ2-3 | 15 | NA | TRBV7-9 | NA | TGTGCCAGCAGCTTTTGGGGGGAGTCGGGAGATACGCAGTATTTT | CASSFWGESGDTQYF
TRBJ1-3 | 14 | few | TRBV6-1 | NA | TGTGCCAGCAGTGAACAGGGATCTGGAAACACCATATATTTT | CASSEQGSGNTIYF
TRBJ1-2 | 13 | NA | TRBV5-1 | NA | TGCGCCAGCAGCCAAAATAGACATTCTGGCTACACCTTC | CASSQNRHSGYTF
TRBJ1-1 | 13 | NA | TRBV9 | NA | TGTGCCAGCAGCGGAGGTGGGAACACTGAAGCTTTCTTT | CASSGGGNTEAFF
TRBJ2-1 | 16 | NA | TRBV5-1 | NA | TGCGCCAGCAGCTTGGGTCCCCGGGATGGTGGCAATGAGCAGTTCTTC | CASSLGPRDGGNEQFF
TRBJ2-7 | 19 | NA | TRBV7-2 | TRBD2 | TGTGCCAGCAGCTTGAAAGGGACTAGCGGGAGGTCCATATCGGGCGAGCAGTACTTC | CASSLKGTSGRSISGEQYF
TRBJ1-5 | 15 | NA | TRBV19 | TRBD1 | TGTGCCAGTAGTATCCGAGGACAGGGTAATCAGCCCCAGCATTTT | CASSIRGQGNQPQHF
TRBJ2-7 | 13 | NA | TRBV28 | TRBD2 | TGTGCCAGCAAGGCTAGCGGACCCTACGAGCAGTACTTC | CASKASGPYEQYF
TRBJ2-7 | 14 | NA | TRBV9 | NA | TGTGCCAGCAGCCCAACCCTGAGCGGAAACGAGCAGTACTTC | CASSPTLSGNEQYF
TRBJ1-5 | 13 | NA | TRBV2 | NA | TGTGCCAGCAGTCCCCGACTAAATCAGCCCCAGCATTTT | CASSPRLNQPQHF
TRBJ1-3 | 14 | NA | TRBV18 | NA | TGTGCCAGCTCACCTCCGGGCTCTGGAAACACCATATATTTT | CASSPPGSGNTIYF
TRBJ1-1 | 13 | few | TRBV27 | NA | TGTGCCAGCAGTTTTTCCGGGGGGAGGGGAGCTTTCTTT | CASSFSGGRGAFF
TRBJ1-5 | 14 | NA | TRBV6-2/TRBV6-3 | NA | TGTGCCAGCAGTTACAGGACAGGCAATCAGCCCCAGCATTTT | CASSYRTGNQPQHF
TRBJ2-1 | 16 | few | TRBV24-1 | TRBD2 | TGTGCCACCAGTGACATACTAGCGGGAGGGGACAATGAGCAGTTCTTC | CATSDILAGGDNEQFF
TRBJ1-6 | 17 | NA | TRBV27 | NA | TGTGCCAGCAGTTTAGCGGCAGCCGGCTCCTATAATTCACCCCTCCACTTT | CASSLAAAGSYNSPLHF
TRBJ2-5 | 16 | NA | TRBV11-1 | NA | TGTGCCAGCAGCTTAGTGGGCGGGTTAGTCCAAGAGACCCAGTACTTC | CASSLVGGLVQETQYF
TRBJ2-7 | 14 | NA | TRBV19 | TRBD2 | TGTGCCAGTGGTGCCGGGACTAGCGGCTACGAGCAGTACTTC | CASGAGTSGYEQYF
TRBJ2-7 | 17 | NA | TRBV12-5 | NA | TGTGCTAGTGGTCTCCCCGGGGTCCCAATGGGTTTGGGCGAGCAGTACTTC | CASGLPGVPMGLGEQYF
TRBJ2-5 | 15 | NA | TRBV3-1/TRBV3-2 | NA | TGTGCCAGCAGCCAAGAGGGAGGATACCAAGAGACCCAGTACTTC | CASSQEGGYQETQYF
TRBJ2-1 | 14 | NA | TRBV5-1 | TRBD2 | TGCGCCAGCAGCTTGGGCCTAGCGGGGGATGAGCAGTTCTTC | CASSLGLAGDEQFF
TRBJ2-3 | 16 | once | TRBV7-2 | TRBD2 | TGTGCCAGCAGCTTGGGACTAGCGGGAGCGGGAGATACGCAGTATTTT | CASSLGLAGAGDTQYF
TRBJ1-5 | 13 | NA | TRBV7-9 | NA | TGTGCCAGCACATGGGACAACAATCAGCCCCAGCATTTT | CASTWDNNQPQHF